These T cell receptor beta chains were read from a single sample in a study of post-analysis software for immune sequencing data. From the PCR reads, TCRdb called clonotypes with MiXCR, one entry per CDR3 protein. In the table there are around 200,000 distinct CDR3 sequences, roughly 28% of which are singletons. Sequencing was done on a sample of blood. All receptors derive from a girl under 18 with multiple sclerosis. Both conserved end residues are part of each CDR3. Each record gives: J gene, V gene, D gene, clone size, CDR3 protein, CDR3 DNA. D genes are given only for firm matches. A row's size may be missing; if present it is once, few, many or a size class.

J: TRBJ2-1
V: TRBV2
D: TRBD2
size: once
CDR3: CASSDEEGRAGVSYNGQFF
DNA: TGTGCCAGCAGTGACGAGGAAGGGCGGGCGGGGGTCTCCTACAATGGGCAGTTCTTC

J: TRBJ2-5
V: TRBV5-1
D: TRBD2
size: few
CDR3: CASRTSAGERQETQYF
DNA: TGCGCCAGCAGGACTTCAGCGGGGGAGCGCCAAGAGACCCAGTACTTC

J: TRBJ1-2
V: TRBV28
D: TRBD1
size: many
CDR3: CASSFPNRGGGYTF
DNA: TGTGCCAGCAGTTTCCCCAACAGGGGCGGTGGCTACACCTTC

J: TRBJ1-5
V: TRBV11-1
D: .
size: .
CDR3: CASSLGTYYSNQPQHF
DNA: TGTGCCAGCAGCTTAGGTACGTATTATAGCAATCAGCCCCAGCATTTT

J: TRBJ2-5
V: TRBV12-5
D: TRBD1
size: .
CDR3: CASGLILRDRGLETQYF
DNA: TGTGCTAGTGGTTTGATCCTGAGGGACAGGGGGCTAGAGACCCAGTACTTC

J: TRBJ2-1
V: TRBV20-1
D: TRBD2
size: few
CDR3: CSARGWEGRGAPYNEQFF
DNA: TGCAGTGCTAGAGGTTGGGAGGGGCGGGGGGCCCCCTACAATGAGCAGTTCTTC

J: TRBJ2-2
V: TRBV20-1
D: .
size: .
CDR3: CSARVAARNTGDLFF
DNA: TGCAGTGCTAGAGTCGCGGCTAGGAACACCGGGGATCTGTTTTTT

J: TRBJ2-5
V: TRBV5-1
D: .
size: once
CDR3: CASSSRRYREETQYF
DNA: TGCGCCAGCAGCTCACGACGATACAGGGAGGAGACCCAGTACTTC

J: TRBJ2-3
V: TRBV6-1
D: .
size: many
CDR3: CASSERGPLTDTQYF
DNA: TGTGCCAGCTCAGAGAGAGGACCTCTCACAGATACGCAGTATTTT

J: TRBJ2-2
V: TRBV6-5
D: TRBD1
size: few
CDR3: CAIRDRGANTGELFF
DNA: TGTGCCATCAGGGACAGGGGCGCGAACACCGGGGAGCTGTTTTTT

J: TRBJ2-1
V: TRBV5-1
D: .
size: many
CDR3: CASSLDQGNYNEQFF
DNA: TGCGCCAGCAGCTTGGACCAGGGAAACTACAATGAGCAGTTCTTC

J: TRBJ2-3
V: TRBV10-3
D: TRBD2
size: few
CDR3: CAISATSGRTDTQYF
DNA: TGTGCCATCAGTGCTACTAGCGGACGCACAGATACGCAGTATTTT

J: TRBJ1-1
V: TRBV5-5
D: .
size: once
CDR3: CASSLGTMNTEAFF
DNA: TGTGCCAGCAGCTTGGGGACTATGAACACTGAAGCTTTCTTT

J: TRBJ2-6
V: TRBV18
D: .
size: .
CDR3: CASSPRQGNGANILTF
DNA: TGTGCCAGCTCACCAAGGCAGGGGAACGGGGCCAACATCCTGACTTTC

J: TRBJ2-1
V: TRBV2
D: .
size: many
CDR3: CASASGTFTYNEQFF
DNA: TGTGCCAGCGCCTCCGGGACTTTTACCTACAATGAGCAGTTCTTC

J: TRBJ1-5
V: TRBV2
D: .
size: .
CDR3: CASSDQGPRWPQHF
DNA: TGTGCCAGCAGTGACCAAGGACCCCGGTGGCCCCAGCATTTT

J: TRBJ2-2
V: TRBV6-5
D: .
size: .
CDR3: CASRPGTTTGELFF
DNA: TGTGCCAGCAGGCCCGGGACCACCACCGGGGAGCTGTTTTTT

J: TRBJ1-2
V: TRBV13
D: .
size: many
CDR3: CASSPGNYGYTF
DNA: TGTGCCAGCAGCCCAGGGAACTATGGCTACACCTTC

J: TRBJ1-5
V: TRBV6-2/TRBV6-3
D: .
size: .
CDR3: CASSPMNNQPQHF
DNA: TGTGCCAGCAGCCCGATGAACAATCAGCCCCAGCATTTT

J: TRBJ1-1
V: TRBV20-1
D: TRBD1
size: .
CDR3: CSARAGTGGTGAFF
DNA: TGCAGTGCTAGAGCCGGGACAGGGGGCACTGGAGCTTTCTTT

J: TRBJ1-6
V: TRBV12-3/TRBV12-4
D: TRBD1
size: many
CDR3: CASSPGGIRSPLHF
DNA: TGTGCCAGCAGCCCAGGGGGCATTAGGTCACCCCTCCACTTT

J: TRBJ2-1
V: TRBV5-1
D: .
size: .
CDR3: CASSWGRENAQFF
DNA: TGCGCCAGCAGCTGGGGCAGGGAAAATGCGCAGTTCTTC

J: TRBJ1-3
V: TRBV18
D: .
size: .
CDR3: CASSPKHGGDTIYF
DNA: TGTGCCAGCTCACCAAAGCACGGGGGAGACACCATATATTTT

J: TRBJ2-1
V: TRBV20-1
D: .
size: few
CDR3: CSPHQDLSYNEQFF
DNA: TGCAGTCCACACCAGGACCTCTCCTACAATGAGCAGTTCTTC

J: TRBJ2-6
V: TRBV6-1
D: .
size: many
CDR3: CASSRQPGANVLTF
DNA: TGTGCCAGCAGCAGACAGCCTGGGGCCAACGTCCTGACTTTC

J: TRBJ2-6
V: TRBV29-1
D: .
size: many
CDR3: CSVVTAGANVLTF
DNA: TGCAGCGTTGTCACAGCGGGGGCCAACGTCCTGACTTTC

J: TRBJ1-1
V: TRBV5-1
D: TRBD1
size: few
CDR3: CASSADRAVRAEAFF
DNA: TGCGCCAGCAGCGCGGACAGGGCGGTGAGGGCTGAAGCTTTCTTT

J: TRBJ1-6
V: TRBV15
D: .
size: many
CDR3: CATSSLGGNSPLHF
DNA: TGTGCCACCAGCAGTTTGGGCGGTAATTCACCCCTCCACTTT

J: TRBJ2-7
V: TRBV29-1
D: .
size: many
CDR3: CSVESPGSYEQYF
DNA: TGCAGCGTTGAATCCCCCGGCTCCTACGAGCAGTACTTC

J: TRBJ2-1
V: TRBV7-6
D: .
size: many
CDR3: CASGLGENNEQFF
DNA: TGTGCCAGCGGATTAGGAGAGAACAATGAGCAGTTCTTC

J: TRBJ2-4
V: TRBV7-9
D: TRBD1
size: many
CDR3: CASSSTGLAKNIQYF
DNA: TGTGCCAGCAGCTCGACAGGGCTAGCCAAAAACATTCAGTACTTC